This record concerns one T cell receptor (beta chain) sequence. There is no known antigen for this receptor. The record has no base qualities; no much larger clone is one base away. To prepare the library, the immunoSEQ multiplex PCR assay was applied. TCRdb took this table from immuneACCESS and kept in-frame rearrangements with V and J called. Such tables lack part of the clones; where checked against another copy, unresolved V genes explain under half of the gap, and the rest is unexplained. Within this sample are 75,000 to 100,000 clones, with about 94% of them counted one time only. The ten largest make up approximately 0.24% of the sample. This sample stems from a study of technical replicates of blood from several donors (dated by TCRdb to between 2016 and 2019). Trimming takes 1 base off V and 0 bases off J; junction bases not matched to a gene: 6. The germline V gene supplies CDR1 SGHAT and CDR2 FQNNGV. Including the terminal cysteine and phenylalanine, the CDR3 comprises 17 residues. Only the CDR3 DNA is retained, 51 bases long and in frame from the first base.

The chain is made from TRBV11-2 and TRBJ2-1; 7 bases in the middle match TRBD2. The material sequenced was T cells isolated from PBMCs. The clonotype originates from a human donor in good health. The nucleotides read TGTGCCAGCAGCTTAGGTGCTAGCGGATACTCCTACAATGAGCAGTTCTTC. It specifies CASSLGASGYSYNEQFF. Beyond the CDR3, the reference TRBV11-2 and TRBJ2-1 genes provide the residues; the full variable domain reads: EAGVAQSPRYKIIEKRQSVAFWCNPISGHATLYWYQQILGQGPKLLIQFQNNGVVDDSQLPKDRFSAERLKGVDSTLKIQPAKLEDSAVYLCASSLGASGYSYNEQFFGPGTRLTVL.